The present entry profiles one T cell receptor (beta chain) with its context. What it recognizes is unknown. Trimming took 3 bases from V and 4 from J, leaving 16 bases between them. Germline V CDR1 and CDR2: SGHDT, YYEEEE. The length of the CDR3 is 15 residues. Noted treatment: over 15 received Ad26.COV2.S at low or high dose, single or two shots; several received placebo; per-sample allocation not given. Samples were taken on day 63 after the first vaccine or placebo injection. Ad26.COV2.S expressed prefusion-stabilized spike from the original Wuhan strain. This record comes from a study of Ad26.COV2.S vaccination and SARS-CoV-2 variants. About the research overall: The Ad26.COV2.S arm of the COV1001 trial was where the donor was placed. The vaccine Ad26.COV2.S was put into the muscle once, or twice with 56 days between.

Study-wide findings and caveats: Vaccinees displayed broader spike-specific TCR repertoires than placebo recipients.

Using immunoSEQ multiplex PCR, the repertoire was profiled, and TCRdb retains in-frame clones only, with some absent. Of about 350,000 clones listed, 70% to 90% are singletons. The chain carries TRBV5-6 and TRBJ1-2, with a tentative D call TRBD1 (5 bases). Sequencing was performed on peripheral blood, taken in a trial of Ad26.COV2.S vaccine versus placebo. This receptor was obtained from a person between 18 and 65 years old who received the Ad26.COV2.S COVID-19 vaccine or a placebo. The CDR3 region has the DNA TGTGCCAGCAGCTATGGGACGGACGACCTCTATGGCTACACCTTC. Translating gives CASSYGTDDLYGYTF. Full variable domain (rest looked up from reference TRBV5-6 and TRBJ1-2): DAGVTQSPTHLIKTRGQQVTLRCSPKSGHDTVSWYQQALGQGPQFIFQYYEEEERQRGNFPDRFSGHQFPNYSSELNVNALLLGDSALYLCASSYGTDDLYGYTFGSGTRLTVV.